The source of this TCR beta chain is a study of immune evolution from preneoplasia to lung adenocarcinoma. Profiled with immunoSEQ multiplex PCR; TCRdb holds only in-frame clones, not every one. The sample shows some 6,500 clones, approximately 80% of them seen only once. Patients had resection in Japan or China between about 2014 and 2018. The V and J ends lost 5 bases and 3 bases respectively, with 13 bases between them. Germline CDR1 and CDR2: SGHTA and FQGNSA. The length of the CDR3 is 14 residues. The source material was FFPE lung adenocarcinoma in situ tissue. The chain joins TRBV7-2 to TRBJ1-1, with D possibly matching TRBD1 (6 bases). This TCR derives from a donor aged 70 or older with lung adenocarcinoma. This chain's CDR3 is CASSPQGYDTEAFF. Here the CDR3 DNA reads TGTGCCAGCAGCCCACAGGGATACGACACTGAAGCTTTCTTT.